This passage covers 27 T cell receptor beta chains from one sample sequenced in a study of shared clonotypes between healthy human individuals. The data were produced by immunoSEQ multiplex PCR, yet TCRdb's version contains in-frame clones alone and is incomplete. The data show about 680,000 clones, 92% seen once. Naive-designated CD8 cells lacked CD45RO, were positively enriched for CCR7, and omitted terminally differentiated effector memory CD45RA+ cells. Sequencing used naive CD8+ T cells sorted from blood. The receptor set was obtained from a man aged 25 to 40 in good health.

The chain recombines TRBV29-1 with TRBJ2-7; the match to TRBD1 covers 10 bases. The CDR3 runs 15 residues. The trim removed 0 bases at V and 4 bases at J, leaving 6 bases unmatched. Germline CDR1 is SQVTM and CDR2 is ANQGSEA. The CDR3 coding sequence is TGCAGCGTTGAAGACGGGACAGGGGATTCGTACGAGCAGTACTTC. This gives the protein CSVEDGTGDSYEQYF.

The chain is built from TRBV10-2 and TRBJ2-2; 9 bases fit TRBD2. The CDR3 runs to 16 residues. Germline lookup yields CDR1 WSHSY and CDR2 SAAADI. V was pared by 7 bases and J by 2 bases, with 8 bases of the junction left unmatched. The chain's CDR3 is CASILGLAGNTGELFF. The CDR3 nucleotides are TGCGCCAGCATCCTTGGGCTAGCGGGAAACACCGGGGAGCTGTTTTTT.

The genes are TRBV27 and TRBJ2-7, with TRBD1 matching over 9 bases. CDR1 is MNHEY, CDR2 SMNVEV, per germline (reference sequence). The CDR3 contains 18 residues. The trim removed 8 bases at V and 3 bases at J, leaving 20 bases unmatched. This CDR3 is CASSNRDRVHITLYEQYF. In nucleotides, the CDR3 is TGTGCCAGCTCAAACCGGGACAGGGTTCATATTACTCTCTACGAGCAGTACTTC.

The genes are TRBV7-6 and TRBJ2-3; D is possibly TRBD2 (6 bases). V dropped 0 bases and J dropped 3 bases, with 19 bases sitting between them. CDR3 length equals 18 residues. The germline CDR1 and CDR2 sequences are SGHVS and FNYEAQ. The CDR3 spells CASSLALPPAGTTDTQYF. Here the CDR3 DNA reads TGTGCCAGCAGCTTAGCTCTCCCCCCAGCGGGCACAACAGATACGCAGTATTTT. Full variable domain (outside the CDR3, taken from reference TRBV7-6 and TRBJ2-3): GAGVSQSPRYKVTKRGQDVALRCDPISGHVSLYWYRQALGQGPEFLTYFNYEAQQDKSGLPNDRFSAERPEGSISTLTIQRTEQRDSAMYRCASSLALPPAGTTDTQYFGPGTRLTVL.

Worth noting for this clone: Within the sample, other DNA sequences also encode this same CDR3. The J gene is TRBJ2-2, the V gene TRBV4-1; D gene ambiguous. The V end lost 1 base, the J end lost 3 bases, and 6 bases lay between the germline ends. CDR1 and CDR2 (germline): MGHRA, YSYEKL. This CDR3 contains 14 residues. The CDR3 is CASSQVLDTGELFF. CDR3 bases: TGCGCCAGCAGCCAAGTATTAGACACCGGGGAGCTGTTTTTT.

The CDR3 loop is CASSQSTGVGEKLFF. The CDR3 nucleotides are TGCGCCAGCAGCCAGTCGACAGGGGTCGGTGAAAAACTGTTTTTT. The chain is built from TRBV4-3 and TRBJ1-4; 8 nucleotides align to TRBD1. The CDR3 sequence is 15 residues long. V gave up 3 bases and J gave up 7 bases; unmatched junction bases: 7. Germline values: CDR1 LGHNA, CDR2 YSLEER.

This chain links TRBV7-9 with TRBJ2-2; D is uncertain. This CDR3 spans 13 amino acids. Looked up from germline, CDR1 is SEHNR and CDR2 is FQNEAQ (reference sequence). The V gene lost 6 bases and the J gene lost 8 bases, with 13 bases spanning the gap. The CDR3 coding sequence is TGTGCCAGCAGTCTCGTTCCCCGGGGGGAGCTGTTTTTT. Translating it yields CASSLVPRGELFF.

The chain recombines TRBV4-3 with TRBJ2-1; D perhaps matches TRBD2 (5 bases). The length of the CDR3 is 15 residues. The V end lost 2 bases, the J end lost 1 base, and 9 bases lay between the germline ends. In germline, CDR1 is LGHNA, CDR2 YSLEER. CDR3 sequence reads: CASSQSGGSYNEQFF. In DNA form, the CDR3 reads TGCGCCAGCAGCCAAAGCGGCGGGTCCTACAATGAGCAGTTCTTC.

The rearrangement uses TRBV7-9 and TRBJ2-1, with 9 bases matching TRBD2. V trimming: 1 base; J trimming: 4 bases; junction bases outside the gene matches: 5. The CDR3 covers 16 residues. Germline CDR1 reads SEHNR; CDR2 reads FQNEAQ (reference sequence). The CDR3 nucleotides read TGTGCCAGCAGCTTAGAAAGACTAGCGGATTACAATGAGCAGTTCTTC. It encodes CASSLERLADYNEQFF.

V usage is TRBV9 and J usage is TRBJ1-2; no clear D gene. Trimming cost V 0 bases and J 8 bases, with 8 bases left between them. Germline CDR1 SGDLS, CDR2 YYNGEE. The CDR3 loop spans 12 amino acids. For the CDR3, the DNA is TGTGCCAGCAGCGTAGGATGGGAAGGCTACACCTTC. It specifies CASSVGWEGYTF.

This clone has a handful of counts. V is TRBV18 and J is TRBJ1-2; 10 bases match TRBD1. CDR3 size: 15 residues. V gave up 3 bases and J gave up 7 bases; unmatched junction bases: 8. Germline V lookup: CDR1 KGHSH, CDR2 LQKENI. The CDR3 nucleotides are TGTGCCAGCTCACCCGACAGGGGGCTTCTGTTTGGCTACACCTTC. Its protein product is CASSPDRGLLFGYTF.

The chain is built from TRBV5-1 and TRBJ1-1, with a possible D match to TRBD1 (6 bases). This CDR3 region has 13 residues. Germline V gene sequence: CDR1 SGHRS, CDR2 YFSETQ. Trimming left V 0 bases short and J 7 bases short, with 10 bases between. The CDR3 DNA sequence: TGCGCCAGCAGCTTGGTAGAGGGGGGTGAAGCTTTCTTT. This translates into CASSLVEGGEAFF.

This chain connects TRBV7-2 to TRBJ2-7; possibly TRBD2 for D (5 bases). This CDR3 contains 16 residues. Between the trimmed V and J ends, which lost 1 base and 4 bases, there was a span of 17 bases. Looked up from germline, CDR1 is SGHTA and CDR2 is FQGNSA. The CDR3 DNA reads TGTGCCAGCAGCTTAGGGTCATTGAGGGAAGGTTACGAGCAGTACTTC. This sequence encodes CASSLGSLREGYEQYF.

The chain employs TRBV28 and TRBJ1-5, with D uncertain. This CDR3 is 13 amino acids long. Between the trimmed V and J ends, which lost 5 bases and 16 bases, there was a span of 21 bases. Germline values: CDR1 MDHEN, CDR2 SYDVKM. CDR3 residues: CASSIPTDYLPHF. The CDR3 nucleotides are TGTGCCAGCAGTATACCTACAGACTACCTCCCCCATTTT.

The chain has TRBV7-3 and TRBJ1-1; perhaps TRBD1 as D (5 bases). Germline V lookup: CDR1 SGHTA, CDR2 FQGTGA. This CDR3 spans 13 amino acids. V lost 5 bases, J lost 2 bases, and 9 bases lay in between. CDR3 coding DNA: TGTGCCAGCAGCAGGGACGGAAACACTGAAGCTTTCTTT. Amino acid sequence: CASSRDGNTEAFF.

CDR3 bases: TGTGCCACCGGGACTGGTGCCGGGGAGCTGTTTTTT. Translated, it gives CATGTGAGELFF. The rearrangement joins TRBV6-5 to TRBJ2-2, with a tentative D call TRBD2 (6 bases). The germline V gene encodes CDR1 MNHEY and CDR2 SVGAGI. V lost 10 bases, J lost 6 bases, and 12 bases lay in between. The CDR3 sequence is 12 residues long.

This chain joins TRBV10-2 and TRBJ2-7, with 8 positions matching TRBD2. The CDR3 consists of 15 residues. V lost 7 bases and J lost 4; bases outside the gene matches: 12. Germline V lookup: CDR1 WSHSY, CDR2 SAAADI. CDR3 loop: CASTLTGAGDYEQYF. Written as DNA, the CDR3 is TGCGCCAGCACCCTGACGGGAGCGGGAGATTACGAGCAGTACTTC.

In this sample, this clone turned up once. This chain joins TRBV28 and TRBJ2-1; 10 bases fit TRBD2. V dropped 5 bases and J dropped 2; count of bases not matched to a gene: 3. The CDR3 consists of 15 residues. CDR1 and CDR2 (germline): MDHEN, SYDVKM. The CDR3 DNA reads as TGTGCCAGCAGTAATAGCGGGAGGCCCTACAATGAGCAGTTCTTC. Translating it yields CASSNSGRPYNEQFF.

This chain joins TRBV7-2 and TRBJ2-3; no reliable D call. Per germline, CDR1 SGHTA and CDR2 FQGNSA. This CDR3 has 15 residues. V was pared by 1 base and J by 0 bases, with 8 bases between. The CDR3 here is CASSLVTISTDTQYF. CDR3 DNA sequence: TGTGCCAGCAGCTTAGTCACCATCAGCACAGATACGCAGTATTTT.

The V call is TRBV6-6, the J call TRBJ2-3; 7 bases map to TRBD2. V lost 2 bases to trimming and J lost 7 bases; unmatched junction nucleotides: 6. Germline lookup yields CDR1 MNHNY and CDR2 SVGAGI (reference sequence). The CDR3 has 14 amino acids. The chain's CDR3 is CASSYGGRAYTQYF. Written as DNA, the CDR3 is TGTGCCAGCAGTTACGGGGGGAGGGCCTATACGCAGTATTTT.

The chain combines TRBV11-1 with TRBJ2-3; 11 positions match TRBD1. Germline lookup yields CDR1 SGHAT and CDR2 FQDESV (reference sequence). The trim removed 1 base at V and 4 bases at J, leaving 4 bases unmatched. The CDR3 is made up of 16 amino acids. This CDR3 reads CASSLGPGQGADTQYF. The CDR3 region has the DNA TGTGCCAGCAGCTTAGGCCCGGGACAGGGGGCAGATACGCAGTATTTT.

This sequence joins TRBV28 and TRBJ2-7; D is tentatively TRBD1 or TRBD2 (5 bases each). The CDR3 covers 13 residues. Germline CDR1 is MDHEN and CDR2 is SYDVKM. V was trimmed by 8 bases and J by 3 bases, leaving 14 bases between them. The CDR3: CASVRDGGYEQYF. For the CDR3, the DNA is TGTGCCAGCGTTAGGGATGGGGGCTACGAGCAGTACTTC.

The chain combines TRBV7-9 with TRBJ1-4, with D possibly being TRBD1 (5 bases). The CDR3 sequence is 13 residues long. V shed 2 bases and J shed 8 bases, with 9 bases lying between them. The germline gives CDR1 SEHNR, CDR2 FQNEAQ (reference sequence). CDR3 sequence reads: CASSLNRGEKLFF. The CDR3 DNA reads TGTGCCAGCAGCTTAAATAGGGGCGAAAAACTGTTTTTT.

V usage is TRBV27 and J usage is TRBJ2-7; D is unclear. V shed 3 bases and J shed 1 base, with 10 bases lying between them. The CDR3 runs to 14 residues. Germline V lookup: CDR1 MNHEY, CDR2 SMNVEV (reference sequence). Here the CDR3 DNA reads TGTGCCAGCAGTTTCCGGGTACCATCCTACGAGCAGTACTTC. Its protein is CASSFRVPSYEQYF.

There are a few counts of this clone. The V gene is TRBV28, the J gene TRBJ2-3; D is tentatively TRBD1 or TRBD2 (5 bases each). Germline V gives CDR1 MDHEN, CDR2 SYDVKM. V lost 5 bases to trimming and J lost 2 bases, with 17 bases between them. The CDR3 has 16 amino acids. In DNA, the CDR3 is TGTGCCAGCAGTCGCAAAAGGGACGTCGCCACAGATACGCAGTATTTT. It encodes CASSRKRDVATDTQYF.

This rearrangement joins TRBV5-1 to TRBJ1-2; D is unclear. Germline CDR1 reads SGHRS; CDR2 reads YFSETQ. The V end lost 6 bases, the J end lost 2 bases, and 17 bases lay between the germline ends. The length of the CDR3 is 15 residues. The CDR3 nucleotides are TGCGCCAGCACCACTATGGAGCTGGGGAACTATGGCTACACCTTC. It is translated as CASTTMELGNYGYTF. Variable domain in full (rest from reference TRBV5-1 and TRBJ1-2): KAGVTQTPRYLIKTRGQQVTLSCSPISGHRSVSWYQQTPGQGLQFLFEYFSETQRNKGNFPGRFSGRQFSNSRSEMNVSTLELGDSALYLCASTTMELGNYGYTFGSGTRLTVV.

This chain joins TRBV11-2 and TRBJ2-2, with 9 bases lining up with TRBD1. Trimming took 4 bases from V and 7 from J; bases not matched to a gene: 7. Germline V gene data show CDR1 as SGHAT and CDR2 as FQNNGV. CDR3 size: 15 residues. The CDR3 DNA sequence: TGTGCCAGCAGCTCGTACAGGGGGCTGAACGGGGAGCTGTTTTTT. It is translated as CASSSYRGLNGELFF.